This T cell receptor (beta chain) was recovered during a study of blood T cells in healthy people across ages (dated by TCRdb to between 2015 and 2017). At the level of the whole study: In model experiments, roughly one uniquely barcoded TCR beta cDNA molecule per two T cells was captured by template switching. Using deep sequencing normalized with unique cDNA molecular identifiers, the study measured how TCR beta repertoire diversity changes with age. The donors were split into four age groups: young (average 16 years), middle-aged (about 40), aged (around 67) and long-lived (approximately 80). To avoid experimental bias, donors of different ages were spread randomly across the sequencing lanes. The study analyzed two additional independent replicas of 1 million unique cDNA reads from the same blood draw for two donors, one aged 18 to 29 and one aged 80 or older. The study at large found these results: The long-lived group showed more naive CD4+ T cells, fewer expanded clones and increased TCR diversity than the aged group, suggesting age selection. Observed TCR beta diversity correlated strongly with the percentage of naive T cells measured by flow cytometry. Estimates of total diversity based on one million sequenced T cells were considered lower bounds and underestimates. Donor CMV infection status was unknown, potentially confounding age-related changes in expanded clonotypes. Because profiling used bulk unsorted PBMCs, naive and antigen-experienced compartments could not be compared conclusively. As age increased, observed TCR beta diversity per million T cells dropped in a roughly linear way, and a significant reduction was already evident by age 40.

According to the germline V gene (reference sequence), CDR1 reads SGHKS and CDR2 reads YYEKEE. The CDR3, cysteine through phenylalanine, is 12 amino acids long. The read is trimmed to its CDR3 DNA, 36 bases read in frame from base 1. Donors were around 37 systemically healthy Caucasian individuals from Russia aged about 6 to 100 years. About 9.8 milliliters of peripheral blood were drawn from each donor into EDTA-treated Vacutainer tubes. Ficoll-Paque density-gradient centrifugation was used to isolate PBMCs, with at least 6 million obtained per sample. Trizol reagent was used to extract total RNA from the PBMCs, yielding at least 5 micrograms per sample. Naive CD45RAhigh/CD27high T cell percentages were measured by flow cytometry on a PBMC aliquot from every donor. With respect to this clonotype: The specificity of this receptor is unknown. One base away there is no much larger clone; base qualities are not given.

To prepare the library, 5' RACE was applied. Sequencing used an Illumina HiSeq 2500. A second PCR of about 7 to 12 cycles was performed with a sample-barcoded 5' primer and a J-beta primer mix. A unique molecular identifier was introduced onto each TCR beta cDNA molecule by a template-switch 5' adaptor carrying 12 random nucleotides. At least 3 million CDR3-containing paired-end reads were obtained from each sample. All of the RNA was converted into first-strand cDNA using the Mint cDNA synthesis kit, with a TRBC-specific oligonucleotide serving as the primer. Following uracil-DNA glycosylase treatment, a first 18-cycle PCR with universal primers M1SS and BC2_uni_R was performed on all cDNA. The paper's processing steps were these. Each sample was normalized by randomly selecting 1 million high-quality reads, each carrying a distinct molecular identifier. Instead of being binned into consensus sequences, reads with shared molecular identifiers were discarded. MiTCR, set to a Q25 quality threshold and the strictest error-elimination algorithm, was used for CDR3 identification, clonotype clustering and error correction. A nonparametric unseen species model with Euler transformation was used to estimate a lower bound on total TCR beta diversity. Using fastp at Q25 and MiXCR, TCRdb reprocessed the public reads and kept productive beta chains. A single entry per CDR3 protein holds the most common genes and DNA from its merged rows. Here the V and J calls rest on TCRdb's processing, not on the authors' analysis. This sample has approximately 900,000 distinct CDR3 sequences in its table, and under 50% of those were observed once. About an eighth of the sample goes to the ten largest clones.

The sequence was collected from a young man in good health. The sequencing sample was made of blood. In this chain, TRBV5-5 is recombined with TRBJ2-1; the D gene identity is not certain. The J call is uncertain, as TRBJ2-7 better fits the DNA end. The nucleotide sequence reads TGTGCCAGCAGCTTGCCGGATAATGAGCAGTACTTC. The resulting protein is CASSLPDNEQYF.